These 27 T cell receptor beta chains share one sample of origin, sequenced in a study of blood T cells in healthy people across ages (dated by TCRdb to about 2015). Library generation was performed with 5' RACE. The sequencing machine was an Illumina HiSeq 2500. A second PCR of about 6 to 11 cycles was run with a J-beta primer mix and a sample-barcoded 5' primer. The public reads were run again by TCRdb, first through fastp at Q25 and then through MiXCR, and only productive beta chains were kept. Records with the same CDR3 protein are collapsed into one entry carrying the most frequent genes and DNA. A total of roughly 2 million distinct CDR3 sequences appear in this sample, 49% of them only once. Over 2% of the sample is held by the ten biggest clonotypes. The sequenced sample was blood. These receptors all come from a woman in her forties in good health.

The rearrangement joins TRBV7-2 to TRBJ2-3; the match to TRBD2 covers 12 bases. V dropped 1 base and J dropped 1; count of bases not matched to a gene: 6. The CDR3 spans 18 residues. Germline-derived CDR1 and CDR2 are SGHTA and FQGNSA. CDR3: CASSLDGTSGRGTDTQYF. The CDR3 region has the DNA TGTGCCAGCAGCTTAGATGGGACTAGCGGGCGCGGCACAGATACGCAGTATTTT.

The gene calls are TRBV6-4 and TRBJ1-3; D unclear. The germline V and J ends were trimmed by 4 bases and 2 bases, with 6 bases remaining between them. The CDR3 consists of 13 residues. CDR1 and CDR2 from the germline V gene are MRHNA and SNTAGT. The CDR3 sequence: CASSGGPGNTIYF. CDR3 nucleotide sequence: TGTGCCAGCAGTGGGGGTCCTGGAAACACCATATATTTT.

The chain carries TRBV20-1 and TRBJ2-3; D gene unclear. Germline assignment: CDR1 DFQATT and CDR2 SNEGSKA (reference sequence). This CDR3 has 14 amino acids. The V end lost 1 base, the J end lost 4 bases, and 12 bases lay between the germline ends. CDR3 nucleotide sequence: TGCAGTGCTAGAGGGTGGTCGAACGCAGATACGCAGTATTTT. This codes for CSARGWSNADTQYF.

The chain employs TRBV10-3 and TRBJ2-7; D is unclear. The CDR3 runs to 12 residues. The germline CDR1 and CDR2 sequences are ENHRY and SYGVKD. Trimming shortened V by 0 bases and J by 10 bases, and 10 bases separated the two germline ends. The CDR3 region is CAISESSRAQYF. The DNA of the CDR3 is TGTGCCATCAGTGAGTCAAGTCGGGCCCAGTACTTC.

The genes are TRBV5-4 and TRBJ2-1; no clear D gene. The V gene lost 4 bases and the J gene lost 8 bases, with 16 bases spanning the gap. CDR1 is SGHNT and CDR2 is YYREEE in the germline V gene (reference sequence). The CDR3 has 14 amino acids. Written as DNA, the CDR3 is TGTGCCAGCAGCACAACTAATGGGGTGTATGAGCAGTTCTTC. Encoded protein: CASSTTNGVYEQFF.

The chain employs TRBV4-3 and TRBJ1-2, with 7 bases identical to TRBD1. The CDR3 has 16 residues. V shed 0 bases and J 1 base; nucleotides not matched to a gene: 5. Germline V gene lookup returns CDR1 LGHNA and CDR2 YSLEER. This CDR3 is CASSQEAQGINYGYTF. CDR3 nucleotide sequence: TGCGCCAGCAGCCAAGAGGCACAGGGGATTAACTATGGCTACACCTTC.

V is TRBV20-1 and J is TRBJ1-1, with 7 bases fitting TRBD1. CDR1 and CDR2 from the germline V gene are DFQATT and SNEGSKA (reference sequence). The V segment lost 2 bases and the J segment 1 base; nucleotides outside the gene matches: 4. This CDR3 has 14 amino acids. CDR3 region: CSARTRTGNTEAFF. The DNA for the CDR3 is TGCAGTGCTAGAACTAGGACAGGGAACACTGAAGCTTTCTTT.

The chain links TRBV12-3 or TRBV12-4 to TRBJ1-2, with 8 bases lining up with TRBD1. The junction had 11 bases not matched to a gene; V was cut back by 6 bases and J by 8 bases. The CDR3 is 14 residues long. CDR3 bases: TGTGCCAGCAGCCGCGACCGGACAGGGTACGGCTACACCTTC. It specifies CASSRDRTGYGYTF.

V is TRBV6-5 and J is TRBJ1-6, with a tentative D call TRBD1 (6 bases). This CDR3 has 15 residues. Germline CDR1 is MNHEY and CDR2 is SVGAGI. With 6 bases removed from V and 8 bases from J, the gap between germline ends came to 17 bases. The CDR3 loop is CASRPTGSWDSPLHF. The CDR3 DNA is TGTGCCAGCAGGCCTACAGGGTCATGGGATTCACCCCTCCACTTT.

CDR3 loop: CASSFESDYEQYF. The DNA of the CDR3 is TGTGCCAGCAGTTTCGAATCAGACTACGAGCAGTACTTC. This sequence joins TRBV12-3 or TRBV12-4 and TRBJ2-5; D gene uncertain. With the DNA end fitting TRBJ2-7 better, the J assignment may be wrong. The CDR3 has 13 residues.

The CDR3 DNA reads as TGTGCCAGCACAGGAGGTCAAAGGACCCAGTACTTC. Protein: CASTGGQRTQYF. V is TRBV6-6 and J is TRBJ2-5; possible D gene TRBD2, 5 bases. The CDR3 sequence is 12 residues long. Germline loops: CDR1 MNHNY, CDR2 SVGAGI (reference sequence). V lost 7 bases to trimming and J lost 7 bases, with 13 bases between them.

The gene calls are TRBV7-2 and TRBJ2-1; 10 bases line up with TRBD2. V trimming: 5 bases; J trimming: 5 bases; junction bases outside the gene matches: 6. The CDR3 extends over 15 amino acids. From germline, CDR1 is SGHTA and CDR2 FQGNSA. The CDR3 coding sequence is TGTGCCAGCAGCCGTCTAGCGGGGGCGGACAATGAGCAGTTCTTC. Translated: CASSRLAGADNEQFF.

The chain has TRBV20-1 and TRBJ2-5; TRBD2 is a possible D gene (5 bases). CDR3 length: 18 residues. V was clipped by 1 base and J by 2 bases, with 23 bases between them. The germline V gene encodes CDR1 DFQATT and CDR2 SNEGSKA (reference sequence). The CDR3 region is CSARAPFSAGYGQETQYF. The DNA for the CDR3 is TGCAGTGCTAGAGCCCCCTTTAGCGCCGGATACGGACAAGAGACCCAGTACTTC.

This rearrangement joins TRBV2 to TRBJ2-2; 9 nucleotides match TRBD1. Unmatched junction bases numbered 4, after V lost 7 bases and J lost 4 bases. CDR3 length equals 14 residues. The germline CDR1 and CDR2 sequences are SNHLY and FYNNEI. Here the CDR3 reads CASTGTGRTGELFF. CDR3 in DNA: TGTGCCAGCACCGGGACAGGGCGCACCGGGGAGCTGTTTTTT.

The gene calls are TRBV28 and TRBJ2-4, with 7 positions matching TRBD2. The better agreement between TRBJ2-5 and the DNA end casts doubt on the J call. The CDR3 is 16 residues long. The germline V gene encodes CDR1 MDHEN and CDR2 SYDVKM. This chain's CDR3 is CASSVTGLGAGLTQYF. As DNA, the CDR3 is TGTGCCAGCAGTGTTACTGGACTAGGTGCGGGGTTGACCCAGTACTTC.

This clonotype has a handful of counts. The chain employs TRBV7-9 and TRBJ1-2; the D gene is possibly TRBD1 (5 bases). The CDR3 sequence is 16 residues long. CDR1 and CDR2 (germline): SEHNR, FQNEAQ (reference sequence). V was trimmed by 6 bases and J by 8 bases, leaving 25 bases between them. The CDR3 loop reads CASSSPNLDSRTGYTF. CDR3 DNA sequence: TGTGCCAGCAGTTCCCCCAACCTCGACAGTCGCACAGGCTACACCTTC.

This chain links TRBV6-2 or TRBV6-3 with TRBJ2-7; D is possibly TRBD1 or TRBD2 (5 bases each). CDR3 size: 15 residues. The germline gives CDR1 MNHEY, CDR2 SVGEGT. The ends were cut back, 6 bases at V and 3 bases at J, with 18 bases in the middle. CDR3 amino acids: CASSPTGPTRYEQYF. The CDR3 DNA follows: TGTGCCAGCAGCCCCACGGGACCGACACGCTACGAGCAGTACTTC.

This rearrangement joins TRBV4-2 to TRBJ2-1, with a possible D match to TRBD1 (6 bases). Trimming left V 0 bases short and J 6 bases short, with 9 bases between. The CDR3 contains 14 residues. Germline V CDR1 and CDR2: LGHNA, YNFKEQ. CDR3 sequence: CASSQENRVNEQFF. The DNA of the CDR3 is TGTGCCAGCAGCCAAGAGAACAGGGTCAATGAGCAGTTCTTC.

This clonotype was seen only a few times. The chain joins TRBV6-2 or TRBV6-3 to TRBJ2-3; possibly TRBD1 for D (6 bases). Germline CDR1 and CDR2: MNHEY and SVGEGT. V shed 2 bases and J shed 1 base, with 13 bases lying between them. The CDR3 spans 16 residues. The CDR3 DNA follows: TGTGCCAGCAGTTACACAGGGCCCGATGGCACAGATACGCAGTATTTT. It codes for CASSYTGPDGTDTQYF.

This clonotype was recorded a few times. V and J are TRBV29-1 and TRBJ1-2, with 7 positions matching TRBD1. Germline CDR1 and CDR2: SQVTM and ANQGSEA. The CDR3 loop spans 14 amino acids. V was clipped by 7 bases and J by 6 bases; unmatched bases: 14. Written as DNA, the CDR3 is TGCAGCGCTATACAAGTCGGCAGGGGGGATGGCTACACCTTC. Translation: CSAIQVGRGDGYTF. Combining the CDR3 with reference TRBV29-1 and TRBJ1-2 gives the whole variable domain SAVISQKPSRDICQRGTSLTIQCQVDSQVTMMFWYRQQPGQSLTLIATANQGSEATYESGFVIDKFPISRPNLTFSTLTVSNMSPEDSSIYLCSAIQVGRGDGYTFGSGTRLTVV.

The gene calls are TRBV7-2 and TRBJ2-3, with 8 bases matching TRBD1. The CDR3 loop spans 16 amino acids. Germline V gene sequence: CDR1 SGHTA, CDR2 FQGNSA. V shed 5 bases and J 0 bases; nucleotides not matched to a gene: 7. CDR3 loop: CASSLPQGVSTDTQYF. CDR3 coding DNA: TGTGCCAGCAGCCTACCACAGGGGGTGAGCACAGATACGCAGTATTTT.

The chain joins TRBV5-6 to TRBJ2-1; D perhaps matches TRBD1 (6 bases). V dropped 5 bases and J dropped 0 bases, with 18 bases sitting between them. The CDR3 covers 17 residues. From germline, CDR1 is SGHDT and CDR2 YYEEEE. The CDR3: CASSGYAGTLSYNEQFF. The CDR3 DNA reads as TGTGCCAGCAGTGGGTATGCCGGGACACTCTCCTACAATGAGCAGTTCTTC.

A few counts support this clonotype. V and J are TRBV4-1 and TRBJ2-1; TRBD2 matches 12 bases. The CDR3 totals 16 residues. CDR1 and CDR2 from the germline V gene are MGHRA and YSYEKL. V lost 2 bases to trimming and J lost 8 bases; unmatched junction nucleotides: 7. As DNA, the CDR3 is TGCGCCAGCAGCCAACGGGCTAGCGGGGGGGCTTATGAGCAGTTCTTC. It yields the protein CASSQRASGGAYEQFF.

This clonotype occurred a few times. This chain links TRBV18 with TRBJ2-5; the D is unclear. V lost 3 bases and J 3 bases, leaving 5 bases between the germline ends. Germline lookup yields CDR1 KGHSH and CDR2 LQKENI. The length of the CDR3 is 12 residues. CDR3 sequence: CASSPAEETQYF. Here the CDR3 DNA reads TGTGCCAGCTCACCCGCCGAAGAGACCCAGTACTTC.

The chain recombines TRBV20-1 with TRBJ1-1; no clear D gene. V lost 0 bases and J 1 base, leaving 9 bases between the germline ends. The germline V gene has CDR1 DFQATT and CDR2 SNEGSKA (reference sequence). This CDR3 spans 14 amino acids. CDR3 protein: CSARDPDGNTEAFF. The CDR3 DNA sequence: TGCAGTGCTAGAGATCCGGACGGGAACACTGAAGCTTTCTTT.

The chain couples TRBV6-1 to TRBJ1-1; 7 nucleotides agree with TRBD1. There are 14 residues in the CDR3. CDR1 and CDR2 from the germline V gene are MNHNS and SASEGT. After removal of 6 bases from V and 5 bases from J, the junction contained 9 bases not matched to a gene. In DNA, the CDR3 is TGTGCCAGCAGCACGACAGGGACCGCTACTGAAGCTTTCTTT. Translating gives CASSTTGTATEAFF.

V is TRBV6-1 and J is TRBJ2-3; D is perhaps TRBD2 (5 bases). The germline gives CDR1 MNHNS, CDR2 SASEGT. The V and J ends lost 3 bases and 2 bases respectively, with 15 bases between them. The CDR3 loop spans 16 amino acids. CDR3 protein: CASSDNTRLPTDTQYF. DNA for the CDR3: TGTGCCAGCAGTGACAATACTAGACTCCCCACAGATACGCAGTATTTT.